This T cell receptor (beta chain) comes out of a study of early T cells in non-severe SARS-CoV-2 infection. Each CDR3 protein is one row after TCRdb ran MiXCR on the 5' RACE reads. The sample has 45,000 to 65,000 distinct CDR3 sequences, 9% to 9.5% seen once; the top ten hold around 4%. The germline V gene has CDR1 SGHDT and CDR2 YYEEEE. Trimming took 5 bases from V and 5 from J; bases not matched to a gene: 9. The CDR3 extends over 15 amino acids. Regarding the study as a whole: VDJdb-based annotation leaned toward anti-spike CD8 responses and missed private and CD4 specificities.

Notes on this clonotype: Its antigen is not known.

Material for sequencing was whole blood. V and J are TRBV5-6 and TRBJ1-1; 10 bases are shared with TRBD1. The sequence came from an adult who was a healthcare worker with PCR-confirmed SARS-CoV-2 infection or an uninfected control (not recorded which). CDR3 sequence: CASSFPTGGKTEAFF. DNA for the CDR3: TGTGCCAGCAGTTTTCCGACAGGGGGCAAAACTGAAGCTTTCTTT.